This T cell receptor (beta chain) was sequenced in a study of regulatory T cells in long-lasting Graves disease. Arm-PCR of CDR3 regions and iRepertoire HTBI primers were used to build TCR beta libraries. From the multiplex PCR reads, TCRdb called clonotypes with MiXCR, one entry per CDR3 protein. The table lists some 490,000 distinct CDR3 sequences, around 12% of them singletons. The CDR3 extends over 16 amino acids. V lost 0 bases and J lost 1, with 7 bases in between. CDR1 SNHLY and CDR2 FYNNEI come from the germline V gene. This clonotype was counted ten times or more. Indicated time point: newly diagnosed GD, antithyroid drugs for less than 3 months. The TCR library was made from RNA that had been extracted from PBMCs in TRIzol. The sample was also linked to a second study, of T cells in Graves' hyperthyroidism and ophthalmopathy.

The clonotype comes from a woman between 25 and 40 years old with Graves disease. The chain employs TRBV2 and TRBJ2-6; D perhaps matches TRBD2 (6 bases). The source material was peripheral blood mononuclear cells (PBMCs), sampled at new diagnosis, from a patient treated with antithyroid drugs. CDR3 residues: CASSEARGSGANVLTF. CDR3 DNA sequence: TGTGCCAGCAGTGAAGCGCGGGGTTCTGGGGCCAACGTCCTGACTTTC.